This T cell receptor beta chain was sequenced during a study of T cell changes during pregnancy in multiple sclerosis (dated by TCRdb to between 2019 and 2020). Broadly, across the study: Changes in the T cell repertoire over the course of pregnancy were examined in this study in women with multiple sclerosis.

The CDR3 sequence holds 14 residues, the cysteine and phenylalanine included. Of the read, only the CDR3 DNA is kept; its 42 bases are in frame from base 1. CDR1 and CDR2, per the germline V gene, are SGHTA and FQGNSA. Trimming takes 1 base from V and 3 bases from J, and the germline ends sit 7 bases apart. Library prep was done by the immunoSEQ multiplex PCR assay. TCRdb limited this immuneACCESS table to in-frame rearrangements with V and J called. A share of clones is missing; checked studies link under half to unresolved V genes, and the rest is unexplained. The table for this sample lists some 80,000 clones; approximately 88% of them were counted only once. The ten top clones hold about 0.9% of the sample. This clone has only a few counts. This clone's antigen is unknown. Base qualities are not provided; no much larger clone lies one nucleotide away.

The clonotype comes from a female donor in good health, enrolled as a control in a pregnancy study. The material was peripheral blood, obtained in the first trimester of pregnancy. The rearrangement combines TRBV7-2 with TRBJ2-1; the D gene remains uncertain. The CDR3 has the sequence CASSLEQIYNEQFF. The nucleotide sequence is TGTGCCAGCAGCTTAGAACAAATCTACAATGAGCAGTTCTTC.